This T cell receptor beta chain derives from a study of memory CD4+ T cells and cytomegalovirus serostatus. The CDR3 has 11 residues. Germline V gives CDR1 GTSNPN, CDR2 SVGIG (reference sequence). Trimming pared 5 bases from V and 4 bases from J, leaving 9 bases between. The sort gate was single viable CD3+CD4+CD8-CD45RO+ cells for memory CD4+ T cells. Repertoires were generated with immunoSEQ multiplex PCR, while TCRdb's copy carries only in-frame clones and drops some. The sample contains tens of thousands of clones, approximately 71% of which appear only once. This sequence originates from an adult in good health and CMV-seronegative. Sequencing was carried out using memory CD4+ T cells from blood. The chain carries TRBV30 and TRBJ2-7, with D tentatively TRBD2 (6 bases). The CDR3 sequence: CAWDGGYEQYF. The CDR3 nucleotides are TGTGCCTGGGATGGGGGGTACGAGCAGTACTTC.